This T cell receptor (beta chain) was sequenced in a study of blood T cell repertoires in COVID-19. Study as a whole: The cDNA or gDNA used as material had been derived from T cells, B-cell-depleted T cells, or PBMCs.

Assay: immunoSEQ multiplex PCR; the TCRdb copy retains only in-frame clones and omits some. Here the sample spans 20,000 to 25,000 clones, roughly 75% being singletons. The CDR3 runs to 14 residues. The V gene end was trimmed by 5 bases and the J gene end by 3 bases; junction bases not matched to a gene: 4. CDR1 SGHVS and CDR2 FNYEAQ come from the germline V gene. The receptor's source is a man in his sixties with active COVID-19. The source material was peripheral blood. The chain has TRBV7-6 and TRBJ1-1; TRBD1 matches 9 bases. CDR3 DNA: TGTGCCAGCAGCCCCCGGGACAGGGACACTGAAGCTTTCTTT. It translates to CASSPRDRDTEAFF.